This note documents a single TCR beta chain sequence. Its antigen is unknown. CDR1 and CDR2 (germline): SGHAT, FQNNGV. This CDR3 comprises 14 residues. V dropped 5 bases and J dropped 7; count of bases not matched to a gene: 11. The data were produced by immunoSEQ multiplex PCR, yet TCRdb's version contains in-frame clones alone and is incomplete. The table lists roughly 44,000 clones, approximately 81% of them singletons, with around 4.5% in the top ten. This sample's time point: week 35, safety follow-up. Vaccine doses each comprised 300 ug of mutant IDH1 20-mer peptide, with topical imiquimod. The record originates from a study of a mutant IDH1 vaccine in newly diagnosed glioma.

The V and J genes are TRBV11-2 and TRBJ2-7; 7 bases align to TRBD2. The TCR comes from a woman between 40 and 55 years old with glioma. Some clones in this sample may be carry-over from other donors' samples. Sequences were derived from PBMCs, sampled from a glioma patient whose treatment included an IDH1 peptide vaccine. In DNA form, the CDR3 reads TGTGCCAGCAGCCTAGCGGACCTATCCCTTGAGCAGTACTTC. Its translation: CASSLADLSLEQYF. The variable domain in full, completed from reference TRBV11-2 and TRBJ2-7, reads EAGVAQSPRYKIIEKRQSVAFWCNPISGHATLYWYQQILGQGPKLLIQFQNNGVVDDSQLPKDRFSAERLKGVDSTLKIQPAKLEDSAVYLCASSLADLSLEQYFGPGTRLTVT.